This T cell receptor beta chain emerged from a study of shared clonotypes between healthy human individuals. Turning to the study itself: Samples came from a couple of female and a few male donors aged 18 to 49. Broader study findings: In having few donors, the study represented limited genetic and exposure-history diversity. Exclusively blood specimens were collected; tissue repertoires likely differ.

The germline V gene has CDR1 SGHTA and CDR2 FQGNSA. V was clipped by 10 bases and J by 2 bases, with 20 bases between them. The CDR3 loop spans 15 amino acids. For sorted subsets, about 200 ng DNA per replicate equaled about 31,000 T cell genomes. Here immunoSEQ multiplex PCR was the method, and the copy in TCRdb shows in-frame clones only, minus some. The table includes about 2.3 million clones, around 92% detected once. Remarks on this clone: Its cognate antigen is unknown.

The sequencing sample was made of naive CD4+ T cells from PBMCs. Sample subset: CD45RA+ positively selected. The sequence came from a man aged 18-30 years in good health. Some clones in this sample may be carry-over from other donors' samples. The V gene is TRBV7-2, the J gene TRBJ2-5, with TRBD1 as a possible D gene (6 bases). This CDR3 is CATKLRQDPQETQYF. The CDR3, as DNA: TGTGCCACCAAGCTTAGACAGGACCCACAAGAGACCCAGTACTTC.